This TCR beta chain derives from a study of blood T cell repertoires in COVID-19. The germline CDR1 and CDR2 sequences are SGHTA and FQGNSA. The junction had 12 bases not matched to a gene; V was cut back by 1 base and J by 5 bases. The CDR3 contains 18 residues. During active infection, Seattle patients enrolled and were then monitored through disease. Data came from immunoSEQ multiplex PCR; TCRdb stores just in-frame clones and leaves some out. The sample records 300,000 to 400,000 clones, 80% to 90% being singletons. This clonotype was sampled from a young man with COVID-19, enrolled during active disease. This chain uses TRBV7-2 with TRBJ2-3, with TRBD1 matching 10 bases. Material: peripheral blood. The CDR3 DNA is TGTGCCAGCAGCTTAGTATCCCCCGGGACAGGGGCGGGAGATACGCAGTATTTT. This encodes CASSLVSPGTGAGDTQYF.